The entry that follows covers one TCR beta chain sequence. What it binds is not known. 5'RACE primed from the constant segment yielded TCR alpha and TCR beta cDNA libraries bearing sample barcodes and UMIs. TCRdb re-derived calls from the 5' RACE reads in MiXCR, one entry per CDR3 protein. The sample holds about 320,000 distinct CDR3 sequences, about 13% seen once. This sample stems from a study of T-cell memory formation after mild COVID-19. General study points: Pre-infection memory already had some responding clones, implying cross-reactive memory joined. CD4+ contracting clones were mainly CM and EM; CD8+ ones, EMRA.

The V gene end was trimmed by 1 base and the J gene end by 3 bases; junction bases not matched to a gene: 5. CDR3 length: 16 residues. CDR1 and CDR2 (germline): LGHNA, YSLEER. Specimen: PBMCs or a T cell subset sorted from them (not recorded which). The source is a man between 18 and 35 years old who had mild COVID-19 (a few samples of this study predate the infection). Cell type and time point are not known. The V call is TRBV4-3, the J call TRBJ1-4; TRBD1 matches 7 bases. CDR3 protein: CASSQGRGRANEKLFF. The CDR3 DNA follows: TGCGCCAGCAGCCAAGGAAGGGGGCGAGCTAATGAAAAACTGTTTTTT.